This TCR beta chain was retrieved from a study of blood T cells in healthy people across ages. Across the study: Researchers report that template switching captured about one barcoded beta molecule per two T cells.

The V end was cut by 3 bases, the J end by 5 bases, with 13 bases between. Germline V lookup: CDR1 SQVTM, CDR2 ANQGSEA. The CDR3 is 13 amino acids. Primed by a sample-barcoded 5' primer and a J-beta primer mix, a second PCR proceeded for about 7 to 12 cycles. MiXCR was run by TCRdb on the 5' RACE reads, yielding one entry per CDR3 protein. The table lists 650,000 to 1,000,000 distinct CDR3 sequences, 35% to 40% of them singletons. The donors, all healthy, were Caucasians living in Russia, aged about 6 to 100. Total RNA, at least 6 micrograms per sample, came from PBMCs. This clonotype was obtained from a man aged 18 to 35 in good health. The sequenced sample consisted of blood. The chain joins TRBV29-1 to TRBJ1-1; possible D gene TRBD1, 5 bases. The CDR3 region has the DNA TGCAGCGTTGATCAGGGAGGAGGGACTGAAGCTTTCTTT. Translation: CSVDQGGGTEAFF.